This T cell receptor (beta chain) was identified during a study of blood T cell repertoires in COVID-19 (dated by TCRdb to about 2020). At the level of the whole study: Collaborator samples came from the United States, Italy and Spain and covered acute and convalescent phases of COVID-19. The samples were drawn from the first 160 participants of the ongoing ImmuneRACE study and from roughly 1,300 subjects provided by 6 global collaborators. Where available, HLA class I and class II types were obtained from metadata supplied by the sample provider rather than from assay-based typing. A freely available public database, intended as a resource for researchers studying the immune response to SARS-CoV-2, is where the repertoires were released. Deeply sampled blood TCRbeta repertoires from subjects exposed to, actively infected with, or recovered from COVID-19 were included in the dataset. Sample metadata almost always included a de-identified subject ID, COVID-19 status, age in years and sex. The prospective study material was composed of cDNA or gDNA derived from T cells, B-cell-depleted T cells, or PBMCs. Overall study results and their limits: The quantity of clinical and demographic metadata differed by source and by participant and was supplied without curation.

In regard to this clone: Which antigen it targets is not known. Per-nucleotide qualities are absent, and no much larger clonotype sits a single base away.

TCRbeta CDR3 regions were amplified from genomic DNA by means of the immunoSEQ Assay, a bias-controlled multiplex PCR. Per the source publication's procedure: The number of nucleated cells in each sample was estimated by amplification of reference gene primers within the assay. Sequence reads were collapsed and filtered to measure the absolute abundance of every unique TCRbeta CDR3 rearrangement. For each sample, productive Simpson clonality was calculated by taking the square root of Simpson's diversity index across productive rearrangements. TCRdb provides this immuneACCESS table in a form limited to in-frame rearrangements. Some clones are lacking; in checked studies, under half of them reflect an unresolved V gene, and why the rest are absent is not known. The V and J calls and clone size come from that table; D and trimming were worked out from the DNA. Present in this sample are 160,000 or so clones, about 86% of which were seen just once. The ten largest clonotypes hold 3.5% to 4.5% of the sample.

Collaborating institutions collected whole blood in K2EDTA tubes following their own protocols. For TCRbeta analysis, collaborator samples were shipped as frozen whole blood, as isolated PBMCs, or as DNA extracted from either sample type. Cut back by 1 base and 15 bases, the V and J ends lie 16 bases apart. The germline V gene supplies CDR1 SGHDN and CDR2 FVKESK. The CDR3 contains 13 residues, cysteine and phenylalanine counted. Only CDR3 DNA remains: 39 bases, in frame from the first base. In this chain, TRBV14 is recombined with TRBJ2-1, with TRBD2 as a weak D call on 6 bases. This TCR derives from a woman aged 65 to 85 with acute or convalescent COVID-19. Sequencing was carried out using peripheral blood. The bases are TGTGCCAGCAGCCAAGCACGCGGAGGGATGCTGTTCTTC. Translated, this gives CASSQARGGMLFF.